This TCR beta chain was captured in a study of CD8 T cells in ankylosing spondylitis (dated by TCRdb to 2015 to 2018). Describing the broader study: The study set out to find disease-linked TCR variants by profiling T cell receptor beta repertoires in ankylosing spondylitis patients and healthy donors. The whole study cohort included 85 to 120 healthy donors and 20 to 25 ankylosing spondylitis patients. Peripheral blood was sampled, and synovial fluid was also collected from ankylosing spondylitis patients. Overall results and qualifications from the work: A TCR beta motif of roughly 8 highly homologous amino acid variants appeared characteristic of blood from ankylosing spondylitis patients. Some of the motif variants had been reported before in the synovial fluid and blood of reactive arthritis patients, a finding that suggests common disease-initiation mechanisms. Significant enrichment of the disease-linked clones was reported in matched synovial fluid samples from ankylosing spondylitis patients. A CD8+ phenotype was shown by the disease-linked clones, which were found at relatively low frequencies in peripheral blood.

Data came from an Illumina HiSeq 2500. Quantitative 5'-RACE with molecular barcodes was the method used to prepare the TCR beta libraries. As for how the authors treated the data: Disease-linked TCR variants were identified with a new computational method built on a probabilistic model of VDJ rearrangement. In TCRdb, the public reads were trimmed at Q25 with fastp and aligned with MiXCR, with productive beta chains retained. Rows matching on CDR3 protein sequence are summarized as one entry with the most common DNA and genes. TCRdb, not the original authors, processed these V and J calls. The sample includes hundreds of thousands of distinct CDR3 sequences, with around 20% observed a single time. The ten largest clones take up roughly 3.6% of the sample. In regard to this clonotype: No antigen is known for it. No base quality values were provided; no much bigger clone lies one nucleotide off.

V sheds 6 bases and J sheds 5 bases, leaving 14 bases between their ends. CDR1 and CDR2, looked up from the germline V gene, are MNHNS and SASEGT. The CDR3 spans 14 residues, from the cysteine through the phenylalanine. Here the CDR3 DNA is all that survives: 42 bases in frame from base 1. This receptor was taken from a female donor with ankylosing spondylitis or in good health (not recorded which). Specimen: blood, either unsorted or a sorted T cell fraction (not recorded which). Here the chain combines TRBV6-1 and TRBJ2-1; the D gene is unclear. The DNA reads TGTGCCAGCAGCCCAGACTTCAGTCACAATGAGCAGTTCTTC. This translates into CASSPDFSHNEQFF.